A single sample gave rise to the 12 T cell receptor beta chains below, sequenced in a study of T cell responses to AZD1222 COVID-19 vaccine. Profiled with immunoSEQ multiplex PCR; TCRdb holds only in-frame clones, not every one. The sample lists some 91,000 clones; 85% to 95% were seen once. The sample here was peripheral blood, taken on day 0 of AZD1222 vaccination. Receptors were obtained from an adult in good health.

This clone has just one count. This chain connects TRBV19 to TRBJ1-5; D call uncertain. The V gene's germline CDR1 is LNHDA and CDR2 SQIVND (reference sequence). This CDR3 is built from 15 residues. Trimming pared 1 base from V and 0 bases from J, leaving 7 bases between. The CDR3 here is CASSIARNSNQPQHF. The DNA for the CDR3 is TGTGCCAGTAGTATAGCCAGAAATAGCAATCAGCCCCAGCATTTT.

The CDR3 coding sequence is TGTGCCAGTAGTACGGGACTAGCGCTTGCAGATACGCAGTATTTT. It encodes CASSTGLALADTQYF. The chain recombines TRBV19 with TRBJ2-3, with 10 bases lining up with TRBD2. The junction had 5 bases not matched to a gene; V was cut back by 4 bases and J by 4 bases. Per germline, CDR1 LNHDA and CDR2 SQIVND (reference sequence). This CDR3 has 15 amino acids.

The rearrangement uses TRBV18 and TRBJ2-3; 9 bases are shared with TRBD2. Germline V gene sequence: CDR1 KGHSH, CDR2 LQKENI. The CDR3 length is 17 residues. J gave up 2 bases and V 5 bases, and 11 bases lay outside the gene matches. The CDR3 region has the DNA TGTGCCAGCTCATCTAGCGGGACAGTGGTCTCCACAGATACGCAGTATTTT. Translation: CASSSSGTVVSTDTQYF. Complete variable domain (other parts from reference TRBV18 and TRBJ2-3): NAGVMQNPRHLVRRRGQEARLRCSPMKGHSHVYWYRQLPEEGLKFMVYLQKENIIDESGMPKERFSAEFPKEGPSILRIQQVVRGDSAAYFCASSSSGTVVSTDTQYFGPGTRLTVL.

This clone was counted once. The chain has TRBV30 and TRBJ1-1; D is possibly TRBD1 (5 bases). V was clipped by 2 bases and J by 0 bases, with 13 bases between them. Looked up from germline, CDR1 is GTSNPN and CDR2 is SVGIG (reference sequence). This CDR3 comprises 15 residues. CDR3 bases: TGTGCCTGGAGTTTCCGGGGGGGACTGAACACTGAAGCTTTCTTT. Translated, it gives CAWSFRGGLNTEAFF. Looking up the rest from reference TRBV30 and TRBJ1-1 gives the full variable domain: SQTIHQWPATLVQPVGSPLSLECTVEGTSNPNLYWYRQAAGRGLQLLFYSVGIGQISSEVPQNLSASRPQDRQFILSSKKLLLSDSGFYLCAWSFRGGLNTEAFFGQGTRLTVV.

This sequence joins TRBV3-1 (or the pseudogene TRBV3-2) and TRBJ1-4; D gene unclear. The ends were cut back, 3 bases at V and 9 bases at J, with 5 bases in the middle. CDR1 and CDR2 (germline): LGHDT, YNNKEL (reference sequence). The CDR3 totals 11 residues. The CDR3 bases are TGTGCCAGCAGCCATACCAAAAAACTGTTTTTT. Encoded protein: CASSHTKKLFF.

This sequence joins TRBV5-1 and TRBJ1-5; D ambiguous. Trimming removed 2 bases at V and 2 bases at J, with 8 bases between. Per germline, CDR1 SGHRS and CDR2 YFSETQ. The CDR3 consists of 14 residues. CDR3 sequence: CASSFGDGNQPQHF. In DNA, the CDR3 is TGCGCCAGCAGCTTCGGGGATGGCAATCAGCCCCAGCATTTT.

This chain uses TRBV11-3 with TRBJ2-7; 8 bases are a match to TRBD2. Germline V lookup: CDR1 SGHNT, CDR2 YENEEA. CDR3 length: 16 amino acids. J lost 3 bases, V lost 1 base, and 8 bases had no gene match. CDR3 sequence (DNA): TGTGCCAGCAGCTTAGGGGGGATTAGCGGGAACTACGAGCAGTACTTC. It yields the protein CASSLGGISGNYEQYF.

The chain couples TRBV30 to TRBJ2-2; no firm D call. Trimming shortened V by 0 bases and J by 5 bases, and 4 bases separated the two germline ends. CDR3 length: 12 residues. In germline, CDR1 is GTSNPN, CDR2 SVGIG (reference sequence). The CDR3 DNA reads TGTGCCTGGAGTGTACTTACCGGGGAGCTGTTTTTT. Encoded protein: CAWSVLTGELFF.

This sequence joins TRBV6-2 or TRBV6-3 and TRBJ2-7; D not certain. Trimming shortened V by 6 bases and J by 3 bases, and 9 bases separated the two germline ends. The germline gives CDR1 MNHEY, CDR2 SVGEGT. The length of the CDR3 is 12 residues. The CDR3 nucleotides are TGTGCCAGCAGCTCTACCCACTACGAGCAGTACTTC. Translation: CASSSTHYEQYF.

In the case of this clone: The same CDR3 also results from other DNA sequences found in this sample. The rearrangement uses TRBV5-1 and TRBJ1-4; 9 bases agree with TRBD1. The CDR3 has 15 residues. CDR1 SGHRS and CDR2 YFSETQ come from the germline V gene. Trimming at V came to 0 bases and at J to 6 bases, leaving 3 bases not matched to a gene. In DNA form, the CDR3 reads TGCGCCAGCAGCTTGGACAGGGGGCTAGATGAAAAACTGTTTTTT. This encodes CASSLDRGLDEKLFF.

The V gene is TRBV5-6, the J gene TRBJ1-1; no clear D. Per germline, CDR1 SGHDT and CDR2 YYEEEE. Deletions cut 3 bases from V and 3 bases from J, with 3 bases between. The CDR3 has 11 residues. The CDR3 protein is CASSYYTEAFF. CDR3 nucleotide sequence: TGTGCCAGCAGCTATTACACTGAAGCTTTCTTT.

J is TRBJ2-5 and V is TRBV27; D is uncertain. Trimming stripped 4 bases from V and 1 base from J, with 10 bases between. The CDR3 consists of 14 residues. Germline CDR1 MNHEY, CDR2 SMNVEV (reference sequence). The chain's CDR3 is CASSSIAFQETQYF. In DNA form, the CDR3 reads TGTGCCAGCAGTTCAATAGCCTTCCAAGAGACCCAGTACTTC.